This TCR beta chain was captured in a study of PD-1 blockade in classical Hodgkin lymphoma. Brentuximab vedotin exposure varied, and every patient relapsed after autologous stem cell transplantation. Using immunoSEQ multiplex PCR, the repertoire was profiled, and TCRdb retains in-frame clones only, with some absent. This table has almost 100,000 clones, around nine tenths appearing once. Germline assignment: CDR1 ENHRY and CDR2 SYGVKD. Trimming removed 7 bases from V and 0 bases from J, with 7 bases in between. There are 13 residues in the CDR3. The rearrangement uses TRBV10-3 and TRBJ1-3; D not resolved. This material consisted of peripheral blood mononuclear cells (PBMCs), taken at baseline. The clonotype comes from a human donor with classical Hodgkin lymphoma. The chain's CDR3 is CAIISSSGNTIYF. DNA for the CDR3: TGTGCCATCATCTCGAGCTCTGGAAACACCATATATTTT.